These 11 T cell receptor beta chains were sequenced from one sample in a study of blood T cell repertoires in COVID-19. Produced via immunoSEQ multiplex PCR; TCRdb's table is partial and in-frame only. The top ten clones hold over 7% of a sample with under 200,000 clones, roughly nine tenths of them seen once. Sample: PBMCs or T cells enriched from blood (not recorded which). All receptors come from a woman in her 50s who had recovered from COVID-19.

This clone was detected a few times. The chain joins TRBV4-2 to TRBJ2-1; 8 bases match TRBD2. Germline V gene sequence: CDR1 LGHNA, CDR2 YNFKEQ. With 3 bases clipped from V and 0 bases from J, the junction kept 7 bases outside the gene matches. This CDR3 has 17 amino acids. In DNA form, the CDR3 reads TGTGCCAGCAGCCAGACCGGGACTAGGGGCTCCTACAATGAGCAGTTCTTC. It translates to CASSQTGTRGSYNEQFF.

This clone was observed a few times. CDR3 residues: CASSLTGYTEAFF. CDR3 nucleotide sequence: TGTGCCAGCAGCCTCACAGGGTACACTGAAGCTTTCTTT. The chain links TRBV7-3 to TRBJ1-1, with D possibly TRBD1 on 6 matching bases. There are 13 residues in the CDR3. With 5 bases removed from V and 3 bases from J, the gap between germline ends came to 10 bases. The V gene's germline CDR1 is SGHTA and CDR2 FQGTGA.

The chain uses TRBV19 and TRBJ1-1; D is unclear. The V end was cut by 8 bases, the J end by 5 bases, with 15 bases between. Germline CDR1 is LNHDA and CDR2 is SQIVND (reference sequence). The length of the CDR3 is 13 residues. The CDR3 DNA reads TGTGCCAGTGCTGGGAGGGAGAGGACTGAAGCTTTCTTT. Translating it yields CASAGRERTEAFF.

The gene calls are TRBV11-2 and TRBJ1-1; D might be TRBD1 (5 bases). This CDR3 spans 12 amino acids. Trimming pared 5 bases from V and 6 bases from J, leaving 10 bases between. Per the germline V gene, CDR1 is SGHAT and CDR2 is FQNNGV. CDR3 sequence reads: CASSRDYAEAFF. The CDR3, as DNA: TGTGCCAGCAGCCGGGACTACGCTGAAGCTTTCTTT.

This clone was seen a few times. The V gene is TRBV2, the J gene TRBJ2-5; weak D call: TRBD2 (6 bases). Germline V gene sequence: CDR1 SNHLY, CDR2 FYNNEI. The CDR3 has 13 residues. The V end lost 6 bases, the J end lost 3 bases, and 11 bases lay between the germline ends. For the CDR3, the DNA is TGTGCCAGCAGCCGGGAGCGCAAAGAGACCCAGTACTTC. Residues: CASSRERKETQYF.

The rearrangement uses TRBV3-1 (or the pseudogene TRBV3-2) and TRBJ1-2; 8 bases align to TRBD1. The CDR3 contains 15 residues. CDR1 is LGHDT and CDR2 is YNNKEL in the germline V gene (reference sequence). The ends lost 0 bases at V and 4 bases at J; junction bases unmatched: 4. CDR3 bases: TGTGCCAGCAGCCAAGATAGCGGACAGGGCTATGGCTACACCTTC. Translated: CASSQDSGQGYGYTF.

CDR3 amino acids: CASSRDRGVYGYTF. The CDR3 nucleotides are TGTGCCAGCAGCCGGGACAGGGGCGTTTATGGCTACACCTTC. V is TRBV7-2 and J is TRBJ1-2; TRBD1 matches 10 bases. J lost 5 bases, V lost 5 bases, and 5 bases had no gene match. Per germline, CDR1 SGHTA and CDR2 FQGNSA. The CDR3 is 14 amino acids.

This clone was seen once. The chain joins TRBV5-5 to TRBJ2-7, with D tentatively TRBD1 (6 bases). The CDR3 sequence is 12 residues long. Germline V gives CDR1 SGHKS, CDR2 YYEKEE (reference sequence). V dropped 3 bases and J dropped 5 bases, with 9 bases sitting between them. The CDR3 nucleotides read TGTGCCAGCAGCTCGGACAGCGACGAGCAGTACTTC. Its protein is CASSSDSDEQYF.

This rearrangement joins TRBV6-1 to TRBJ2-3, with D tentatively TRBD2 (6 bases). The CDR3 covers 18 residues. Germline-derived CDR1 and CDR2 are MNHNS and SASEGT. Trimming stripped 2 bases from V and 0 bases from J, with 18 bases between. CDR3 DNA sequence: TGTGCCAGCAGTGAATACGGCGGGACGGGGTCTAGCACAGATACGCAGTATTTT. It encodes CASSEYGGTGSSTDTQYF.

This chain uses TRBV30 with TRBJ2-7; D gene unclear. V was clipped by 7 bases and J by 3 bases, with 16 bases between them. This CDR3 is 13 amino acids long. In germline, CDR1 is GTSNPN, CDR2 SVGIG (reference sequence). The CDR3 nucleotides are TGTGCCTTGAATGTACAGAAAAACTACGAGCAGTACTTC. This sequence encodes CALNVQKNYEQYF. The full variable domain, completed using reference TRBV30 and TRBJ2-7, is SQTIHQWPATLVQPVGSPLSLECTVEGTSNPNLYWYRQAAGRGLQLLFYSVGIGQISSEVPQNLSASRPQDRQFILSSKKLLLSDSGFYLCALNVQKNYEQYFGPGTRLTVT.

J is TRBJ1-2 and V is TRBV6-5; 7 positions agree with TRBD1. Germline CDR1 MNHEY, CDR2 SVGAGI. This CDR3 spans 13 amino acids. The V gene end was trimmed by 6 bases and the J gene end by 8 bases; junction bases not matched to a gene: 9. The CDR3 DNA is TGTGCCAGCAGACCCGACAGGGCGGAAGGCTACACCTTC. Its protein is CASRPDRAEGYTF.